The clone carrying this TCR beta chain appeared many times. Its antigen is not identified. These data are taken from a study of spatial heterogeneity in lung cancer. Findings and limits, study-wide: Blood carried ubiquitous expanded tumor TCRs more at resection than follow-up.

The CDR3 spans 15 residues. Germline V gene sequence: CDR1 DFQATT, CDR2 SNEGSKA (reference sequence). V was trimmed by 4 bases and J by 3 bases, leaving 19 bases between them. TCRdb re-analysed the 5' RACE reads in MiXCR, keeping a single row per CDR3 protein. The sample carries under 13,000 distinct CDR3 sequences, 5.5% to 7.5% recorded once. Documented time point: sample taken at primary tumor resection. Samples came from roughly 72 TRACERx patients with untreated early-stage lung cancer. Sequences were derived from PBMCs, sampled at surgery. The chain links TRBV20-1 to TRBJ2-7; weak D call: TRBD2 (6 bases). The clonotype originates from a male donor with early-stage non-small cell lung cancer. CDR3 residues: CSANEPVGSGYEQYF. The DNA for the CDR3 is TGCAGTGCTAACGAGCCGGTCGGGAGCGGCTACGAGCAGTACTTC.